Listed below are T cell receptor beta chains from one sample, sequenced in a study of OX40 agonist ivuxolimab in advanced cancers. Generated by immunoSEQ multiplex PCR, the TCRdb table keeps only in-frame clones and is missing some. The sample shows roughly 67,000 clones, roughly 88% of them seen only once. This specimen was CD4+ or CD8+ T cells sorted from blood, taken in a trial of the OX40 agonist ivuxolimab. Receptors originate from an adult with an advanced solid tumor such as melanoma, head and neck, liver or kidney cancer. The CDR3 runs from the conserved cysteine through the conserved F or W. The order of the fields is D gene, clone size, J gene, V gene, CDR3 protein, CDR3 DNA. A D gene is named only where the DNA matches it firmly. Expanded clones are given a class, and other clones once, few, many or no size at all.

>NA|NA|TRBJ1-6|TRBV5-4
CASSLIGAKDSPLHF
TGTGCCAGCAGCTTAATCGGGGCAAAGGATTCACCCCTCCACTTT
>NA|NA|TRBJ2-7|TRBV5-8
CASSPDAGSSYEQYF
TGTGCCAGCAGCCCTGACGCTGGGAGCTCCTACGAGCAGTACTTC
>TRBD2|NA|TRBJ2-1|TRBV6-4
CASSPRGGLAAYNEQFF
TGTGCCAGCAGCCCGAGGGGGGGACTAGCGGCCTACAATGAGCAGTTCTTC
>NA|NA|TRBJ2-1|TRBV19
CASSIRARGPSASSYNEQFF
TGTGCCAGTAGTATACGGGCCCGTGGGCCCAGCGCGAGCTCCTACAATGAGCAGTTCTTC
>NA|NA|TRBJ2-1|TRBV6-1
CASAEDNEQFF
TGTGCCAGTGCAGAGGACAATGAGCAGTTCTTC
>TRBD1|NA|TRBJ1-1|TRBV5-1
CASQRSRVRGLGVNTEAFF
TGCGCCAGCCAAAGGTCACGCGTCAGGGGGCTGGGAGTGAACACTGAAGCTTTCTTT
>TRBD2|few|TRBJ2-1|TRBV11-2
CASSDRRREGPNEQFF
TGTGCCAGCAGCGACAGACGGCGGGAGGGCCCCAATGAGCAGTTCTTC
>NA|NA|TRBJ1-5|TRBV27
CASSLSTYSNQPQHF
TGTGCCAGCAGTTTATCGACGTATAGCAATCAGCCCCAGCATTTT
>NA|NA|TRBJ1-5|TRBV7-2
CASTQGINNQPQHF
TGTGCCAGCACCCAGGGCATCAACAATCAGCCCCAGCATTTT
>NA|NA|TRBJ1-3|TRBV7-3
CASSSSGGSGNTIYF
TGTGCCAGCAGTTCTTCTGGGGGATCTGGAAACACCATATATTTT
>TRBD2|NA|TRBJ2-3|TRBV7-2
CASSFVGGPVTDTQYF
TGTGCCAGCAGCTTCGTGGGAGGGCCCGTCACAGATACGCAGTATTTT
>NA|NA|TRBJ1-6|TRBV6-5
CASSYGGPDRSSPLHF
TGTGCCAGCAGTTACGGGGGACCTGATAGAAGTTCACCCCTCCACTTT